These 23 T cell receptor beta chains share one sample of origin, sequenced in a study of CD8 T cells in Susac syndrome. Random hexamers served to reverse transcribe about 0.45 to 1 ug RNA. TCRdb itself ran the immunoSEQ multiplex PCR reads through MiXCR, one entry per CDR3 protein. This table holds 110,000 to 150,000 distinct CDR3 sequences, approximately 96% found once. The source material was CD4+ T cells from PBMCs. The receptors were sampled from a human donor with Susac syndrome.

This clonotype is a singleton in its sample. The gene calls are TRBV20-1 and TRBJ2-5; D perhaps matches TRBD2 (7 bases). This CDR3 has 14 residues. CDR1 DFQATT and CDR2 SNEGSKA come from the germline V gene (reference sequence). With 5 bases removed from V and 0 bases from J, the gap between germline ends came to 13 bases. CDR3 loop: CSAPRGADQETQYF. The CDR3 DNA sequence: TGCAGTGCTCCTCGGGGGGCAGACCAAGAGACCCAGTACTTC.

The chain carries TRBV20-1 and TRBJ1-1; maybe TRBD1 (5 bases). CDR3 length: 13 residues. Trimming stripped 3 bases from V and 4 bases from J, with 12 bases between. Germline CDR1 reads DFQATT; CDR2 reads SNEGSKA (reference sequence). The CDR3 sequence is CSASWGAITEAFF. DNA of the CDR3: TGCAGTGCTAGTTGGGGCGCGATCACTGAAGCTTTCTTT.

The gene calls are TRBV29-1 and TRBJ2-1, with 10 bases identical to TRBD2. Germline lookup yields CDR1 SQVTM and CDR2 ANQGSEA. Germline trimming cut 4 bases from V and 6 bases from J; bases unmatched to any gene: 12. The CDR3 length is 16 residues. CDR3 loop: CSVGLASGSWGNEQFF. CDR3 sequence (DNA): TGCAGCGTTGGACTTGCTAGCGGGAGCTGGGGCAATGAGCAGTTCTTC.

The rearrangement joins TRBV20-1 to TRBJ2-7, with a tentative D call TRBD1 (6 bases). Trimming left V 0 bases short and J 5 bases short, with 17 bases between. CDR3 size: 15 residues. Per germline, CDR1 DFQATT and CDR2 SNEGSKA (reference sequence). The CDR3 region has the DNA TGCAGTGCTAGAGATTGGGGAACAGGGCCCCACGAGCAGTACTTC. It encodes CSARDWGTGPHEQYF.

This chain links TRBV5-6 with TRBJ2-3; the D is unclear. The CDR3 extends over 12 amino acids. Germline CDR1 and CDR2: SGHDT and YYEEEE. Between the trimmed V and J ends, which lost 3 bases and 2 bases, there was a span of 4 bases. CDR3 nucleotide sequence: TGTGCCAGCAGCTACAACACAGATACGCAGTATTTT. It encodes CASSYNTDTQYF. Variable domain in full (rest from reference TRBV5-6 and TRBJ2-3): DAGVTQSPTHLIKTRGQQVTLRCSPKSGHDTVSWYQQALGQGPQFIFQYYEEEERQRGNFPDRFSGHQFPNYSSELNVNALLLGDSALYLCASSYNTDTQYFGPGTRLTVL.

This sequence joins TRBV5-6 and TRBJ1-4, with 9 bases aligning to TRBD1. CDR1 is SGHDT and CDR2 is YYEEEE in the germline V gene. The J segment lost 10 bases and the V segment lost 3 bases, leaving 13 bases of the junction unmatched. This CDR3 is 16 amino acids long. The CDR3 loop is CASSSRNTGTGRKLFF. CDR3 DNA: TGTGCCAGCAGCTCGAGGAACACCGGGACAGGGAGAAAACTGTTTTTT.

V usage is TRBV29-1 and J usage is TRBJ2-3; weak D call: TRBD2 (6 bases). Germline CDR1 and CDR2: SQVTM and ANQGSEA. V was clipped by 3 bases and J by 2 bases, with 15 bases between them. The CDR3 runs to 15 residues. Written as DNA, the CDR3 is TGCAGCGTTGAGCCCCAGGAGCGGGTCACAGATACGCAGTATTTT. Its translation: CSVEPQERVTDTQYF.

This rearrangement joins TRBV19 to TRBJ2-7, with TRBD2 matching 7 bases. The CDR3 is 12 residues long. J gave up 4 bases and V 9 bases, and 6 bases lay outside the gene matches. Germline values: CDR1 LNHDA, CDR2 SQIVND (reference sequence). The CDR3 protein is CASRSGNYEQYF. The CDR3 nucleotides are TGTGCCAGCAGAAGCGGGAATTACGAGCAGTACTTC.

This clonotype was seen a few times. The chain recombines TRBV23-1 with TRBJ1-1; 8 bases match TRBD1. TRBV23-1 is labeled an ORF, and its function is uncertain. V was clipped by 0 bases and J by 1 base; unmatched bases: 4. CDR3 length equals 16 residues. The CDR3 reads CASSQSGDRPNTEAFF. Written as DNA, the CDR3 is TGCGCCAGCAGTCAATCTGGGGACAGGCCGAACACTGAAGCTTTCTTT.

The gene calls are TRBV4-1 and TRBJ2-7; 8 positions agree with TRBD2. Germline-derived CDR1 and CDR2 are MGHRA and YSYEKL. After removal of 3 bases from V and 5 bases from J, the junction contained 9 bases not matched to a gene. The CDR3 length is 15 residues. For the CDR3, the DNA is TGCGCCAGCAGCCACCACGGACTAGCCTTAGACGAGCAGTACTTC. Translation gives CASSHHGLALDEQYF.

CDR3 in amino acids: CASSLGGASGNNEQFF. CDR3 nucleotides: TGTGCCAGCAGCCTGGGAGGAGCGTCGGGCAACAATGAGCAGTTCTTC. V is TRBV7-9 and J is TRBJ2-1, with D possibly matching TRBD2 (6 bases). Germline V lookup: CDR1 SEHNR, CDR2 FQNEAQ (reference sequence). CDR3 size: 16 residues. Trimming took 5 bases from V and 5 from J, leaving 19 bases between them.

V usage is TRBV12-3 or TRBV12-4 and J usage is TRBJ2-7, with D perhaps TRBD2 (5 bases). CDR3 length: 14 amino acids. V lost 6 bases to trimming and J lost 2 bases, with 14 bases between them. The CDR3 DNA is TGTGCCAGCAGCAACCATGAGGGCCCCTACGAGCAGTACTTC. Its protein is CASSNHEGPYEQYF.

This chain connects TRBV28 to TRBJ2-6; D remains unclear. Germline CDR1 and CDR2: MDHEN and SYDVKM. The CDR3 sequence is 16 residues long. Trimming stripped 4 bases from V and 2 bases from J, with 12 bases between. The CDR3 region has the DNA TGTGCCAGCAGTTCCCCATTCCGTGCTGGGGCCAACGTCCTGACTTTC. It codes for CASSSPFRAGANVLTF.

The rearrangement joins TRBV10-3 to TRBJ2-1; D may be TRBD2 (5 bases). The germline gives CDR1 ENHRY, CDR2 SYGVKD. The germline V and J ends were trimmed by 0 bases and 0 bases, with 18 bases remaining between them. The CDR3 is made up of 19 amino acids. The CDR3 sequence: CAISESVQTGTSSYNEQFF. The CDR3 DNA is TGTGCCATCAGTGAGTCAGTCCAAACGGGAACTAGCTCCTACAATGAGCAGTTCTTC.

The J gene is TRBJ2-1, the V gene TRBV24-1; 7 bases map to TRBD1. Germline values: CDR1 KGHDR, CDR2 SFDVKD. The CDR3 is made up of 14 amino acids. V dropped 4 bases and J dropped 8; count of bases not matched to a gene: 7. In nucleotides, the CDR3 is TGTGCCACCAGTGACCGACAGGGTAGGGATGAGCAGTTCTTC. Protein: CATSDRQGRDEQFF.

This chain links TRBV5-4 with TRBJ1-2, with TRBD1 matching over 7 bases. This CDR3 region has 12 residues. V lost 4 bases and J lost 9; bases outside the gene matches: 6. The germline V gene encodes CDR1 SGHNT and CDR2 YYREEE (reference sequence). CDR3 protein: CASSPRDSRYTF. Here the CDR3 DNA reads TGTGCCAGCAGCCCCCGGGACAGCCGCTACACCTTC. The full variable domain, in which reference TRBV5-4 and TRBJ1-2 provide the parts outside the CDR3, is ETGVTQSPTHLIKTRGQQVTLRCSSQSGHNTVSWYQQALGQGPQFIFQYYREEENGRGNFPPRFSGLQFPNYSSELNVNALELDDSALYLCASSPRDSRYTFGSGTRLTVV.

The rearrangement links TRBV6-5 to TRBJ1-6; D possibly corresponds to TRBD1 (5 bases). This CDR3 has 17 residues. CDR1 is MNHEY, CDR2 SVGAGI, per germline. Trimming removed 2 bases at V and 6 bases at J, with 17 bases between. CDR3: CASSYAGGRLSNSPLHF. CDR3 sequence (DNA): TGTGCCAGCAGTTACGCTGGGGGGAGGCTAAGTAATTCACCCCTCCACTTT.

The chain carries TRBV5-1 and TRBJ1-6; D remains ambiguous. Trimming removed 4 bases from V and 0 bases from J, with 14 bases in between. The CDR3 loop spans 17 amino acids. CDR1 is SGHRS and CDR2 is YFSETQ in the germline V gene. The CDR3, as DNA: TGCGCCAGCAGCAACCGTGGAGAAAGCTCCTATAATTCACCCCTCCACTTT. It is translated as CASSNRGESSYNSPLHF. The full variable domain, in which reference TRBV5-1 and TRBJ1-6 provide the parts outside the CDR3, is KAGVTQTPRYLIKTRGQQVTLSCSPISGHRSVSWYQQTPGQGLQFLFEYFSETQRNKGNFPGRFSGRQFSNSRSEMNVSTLELGDSALYLCASSNRGESSYNSPLHFGNGTRLTVT.

DNA for the CDR3: TGCAGCGTTGAGCGACTAGCGGGAGTCGAGCAGTACTTC. This codes for CSVERLAGVEQYF. The chain has TRBV29-1 and TRBJ2-7; 12 nucleotides match TRBD2. The CDR3 spans 13 residues. Germline-derived CDR1 and CDR2 are SQVTM and ANQGSEA. J was trimmed by 6 bases and V by 3 bases; bases with no gene match: 3.

The chain recombines TRBV7-2 with TRBJ1-1; a weak D match, TRBD1 (6 bases). The CDR3 is made up of 14 amino acids. In germline, CDR1 is SGHTA, CDR2 FQGNSA. The V end lost 0 bases, the J end lost 9 bases, and 14 bases lay between the germline ends. The CDR3 DNA sequence: TGTGCCAGCAGCTTAGCCTCTGGACAGCAACAAGCTTTCTTT. It translates to CASSLASGQQQAFF.

The rearrangement joins TRBV28 to TRBJ2-3, with TRBD2 identical over 11 bases. Germline loops: CDR1 MDHEN, CDR2 SYDVKM. J lost 2 bases, V lost 6 bases, and 10 bases had no gene match. The CDR3 is 17 amino acids. CDR3 DNA: TGTGCCAGCAGCCCCGCCGGGACTAGCGGATACACAGATACGCAGTATTTT. The encoded protein is CASSPAGTSGYTDTQYF.

This clonotype was seen just once. The rearrangement uses TRBV5-6 and TRBJ2-5; TRBD1 is a possible D gene (6 bases). Trimming removed 2 bases at V and 2 bases at J, with 16 bases between. The CDR3 has 16 residues. Germline V gene lookup returns CDR1 SGHDT and CDR2 YYEEEE. CDR3 loop: CASSFDLGALQETQYF. The DNA of the CDR3 is TGTGCCAGCAGCTTCGATTTGGGGGCTCTTCAAGAGACCCAGTACTTC.

The J gene is TRBJ2-7, the V gene TRBV7-9; 8 positions match TRBD2. Germline values: CDR1 SEHNR, CDR2 FQNEAQ (reference sequence). The CDR3 is 16 amino acids. J was trimmed by 8 bases and V by 2 bases; bases with no gene match: 14. CDR3 in DNA: TGTGCCAGCAGCTTATTTAGCGGGGTACCTACGACCCAGCAGTACTTC. Translating it yields CASSLFSGVPTTQQYF.